This passage covers 22 T cell receptor beta chains from one sample sequenced in a study of blood T cell repertoires in COVID-19 (dated by TCRdb to 2018 to 2020). The library was made by the immunoSEQ multiplex PCR assay. In TCRdb, the immuneACCESS table is reduced to in-frame sequences with V and J assigned. These tables do not hold every clone; where another copy was compared, an unresolved V gene accounts for under half, and the others remain unexplained. Within this sample are 50,000 to 55,000 clones, with about 82% of them counted one time only. The ten largest clones take up 20% to 25% of the sample. The sample was peripheral blood. Receptor source: a woman older than 75 with acute or convalescent COVID-19.

The chain is built from TRBV10-3 and TRBJ1-1, with D tentatively TRBD1 (5 bases). CDR3 size: 14 residues. V lost 10 bases to trimming and J lost 0 bases, with 15 bases between them. Germline V gene lookup returns CDR1 ENHRY and CDR2 SYGVKD. This CDR3 is CATGPGGVNTEAFF. CDR3 DNA: TGTGCCACCGGGCCCGGAGGGGTGAACACTGAAGCTTTCTTT.

The rearrangement uses TRBV10-1 and TRBJ2-1; TRBD2 agrees at 7 bases. V lost 2 bases and J lost 0; bases outside the gene matches: 4. The CDR3 sequence is 16 residues long. Germline CDR1 is WNHNN and CDR2 is SYGVQD (reference sequence). CDR3 residues: CASSEASGSSYNEQFF. CDR3 DNA: TGCGCCAGCAGTGAGGCTAGCGGCAGCTCCTACAATGAGCAGTTCTTC.

The chain carries TRBV29-1 and TRBJ2-1, with TRBD1 identical over 7 bases. V shed 8 bases, J shed 7 bases, and the junction held 14 bases outside the gene matches. CDR3 length equals 14 residues. Germline values: CDR1 SQVTM, CDR2 ANQGSEA. The CDR3 region has the DNA TGCAGCTTCCTAGACAGGGTTTTAGATAATGAGCAGTTCTTC. It codes for CSFLDRVLDNEQFF.

The chain uses TRBV7-3 and TRBJ2-2; the match to TRBD2 covers 9 bases. The germline CDR1 and CDR2 sequences are SGHTA and FQGTGA. This CDR3 has 18 residues. Trimming cost V 1 base and J 3 bases; bases outside gene matches: 9. The CDR3 region is CASSLSGGGRADTGELFF. CDR3 DNA: TGTGCCAGCAGCTTAAGTGGTGGCGGGAGGGCCGACACCGGGGAGCTGTTTTTT. Looking up the rest from reference TRBV7-3 and TRBJ2-2 gives the full variable domain: GAGVSQTPSNKVTEKGKYVELRCDPISGHTALYWYRQSLGQGPEFLIYFQGTGAADDSGLPNDRFFAVRPEGSVSTLKIQRTERGDSAVYLCASSLSGGGRADTGELFFGEGSRLTVL.

The V gene is TRBV28, the J gene TRBJ1-1; 7 bases map to TRBD1. CDR3 length: 14 amino acids. With V trimmed by 5 bases and J by 1 base, 4 bases remained unmatched. In germline, CDR1 is MDHEN, CDR2 SYDVKM. This chain's CDR3 is CASSRQGRNTEAFF. The CDR3 nucleotides read TGTGCCAGCAGTCGACAGGGTAGGAACACTGAAGCTTTCTTT.

The chain uses TRBV28 and TRBJ1-5; 7 bases align to TRBD1. The germline CDR1 and CDR2 sequences are MDHEN and SYDVKM. V lost 8 bases and J lost 1; bases outside the gene matches: 11. The CDR3 totals 16 residues. This CDR3 reads CASRLPVQGSNQPQHF. As DNA, the CDR3 is TGTGCCAGCCGACTCCCCGTACAGGGGAGCAATCAGCCCCAGCATTTT. Together with reference TRBV28 and TRBJ1-5, the CDR3 gives the full variable domain: DVKVTQSSRYLVKRTGEKVFLECVQDMDHENMFWYRQDPGLGLRLIYFSYDVKMKEKGDIPEGYSVSREKKERFSLILESASTNQTSMYLCASRLPVQGSNQPQHFGDGTRLSIL.

This chain links TRBV19 with TRBJ2-7; perhaps TRBD1 as D (5 bases). Germline V gives CDR1 LNHDA, CDR2 SQIVND (reference sequence). The CDR3 is made up of 13 amino acids. The ends were cut back, 5 bases at V and 0 bases at J, with 8 bases in the middle. CDR3 region: CASSGHLSYEQYF. CDR3 bases: TGTGCCAGTAGTGGACACCTCTCCTACGAGCAGTACTTC.

This clone showed up just once. V and J are TRBV9 and TRBJ1-2; 9 bases are shared with TRBD1. The germline V gene encodes CDR1 SGDLS and CDR2 YYNGEE. J lost 1 base, V lost 5 bases, and 12 bases had no gene match. The CDR3 length is 17 residues. The CDR3 loop reads CASREDPGQGVNYGYTF. The CDR3 DNA is TGTGCCAGCAGAGAAGACCCGGGACAGGGCGTTAACTATGGCTACACCTTC. Looking up the rest from reference TRBV9 and TRBJ1-2 gives the full variable domain: DSGVTQTPKHLITATGQRVTLRCSPRSGDLSVYWYQQSLDQGLQFLIQYYNGEERAKGNILERFSAQQFPDLHSELNLSSLELGDSALYFCASREDPGQGVNYGYTFGSGTRLTVV.

The rearrangement joins TRBV27 to TRBJ2-4; TRBD1 might be the D (6 bases). The CDR3 has 13 amino acids. In germline, CDR1 is MNHEY, CDR2 SMNVEV (reference sequence). With 3 bases removed from V and 4 bases from J, the gap between germline ends came to 7 bases. CDR3 region: CASSLDRKNIQYF. The CDR3, as DNA: TGTGCCAGCAGTTTGGACAGAAAAAACATTCAGTACTTC.

This chain joins TRBV2 and TRBJ2-3, with TRBD2 identical over 13 bases. CDR3 length: 15 residues. In germline, CDR1 is SNHLY, CDR2 FYNNEI. The V gene end was trimmed by 4 bases and the J gene end by 8 bases; junction bases not matched to a gene: 6. The CDR3 is CASSARTSGSGTQYF. CDR3 nucleotides: TGTGCCAGCAGTGCCCGGACTAGCGGGAGTGGTACGCAGTATTTT. Full variable domain (missing parts from reference TRBV2 and TRBJ2-3): EPEVTQTPSHQVTQMGQEVILRCVPISNHLYFYWYRQILGQKVEFLVSFYNNEISEKSEIFDDQFSVERPDGSNFTLKIRSTKLEDSAMYFCASSARTSGSGTQYFGPGTRLTVL.

The chain couples TRBV25-1 to TRBJ1-2, with D perhaps matching TRBD1 (5 bases). Trimming took 4 bases from V and 6 from J, leaving 18 bases between them. The V gene's germline CDR1 is MGHDK and CDR2 SYGVNS. The CDR3 sequence is 15 residues long. The CDR3 DNA reads TGTGCCAGCAGTGCCCATAGGGGCAGGGAAGATGGCTACACCTTC. This sequence encodes CASSAHRGREDGYTF.

The genes are TRBV28 and TRBJ1-5; D perhaps matches TRBD1 (5 bases). The CDR3 has 16 amino acids. Germline V gene sequence: CDR1 MDHEN, CDR2 SYDVKM. V lost 6 bases to trimming and J lost 1 base, with 16 bases between them. The CDR3 is CASSAGGRDSNQPQHF. DNA for the CDR3: TGTGCCAGCAGCGCGGGAGGCAGGGACAGCAATCAGCCCCAGCATTTT.

As concerns this clone: Other nucleotide sequences from this sample produce the same CDR3. The chain is built from TRBV4-1 and TRBJ2-7, with a tentative D call TRBD2 (6 bases). The CDR3 has 15 amino acids. In germline, CDR1 is MGHRA, CDR2 YSYEKL. The V gene lost 0 bases and the J gene lost 2 bases, with 11 bases spanning the gap. The CDR3 spells CASSQDLSGAYEQYV. The CDR3 bases are TGCGCCAGCAGCCAAGATCTATCGGGGGCCTACGAGCAGTACGTC.

This clone was detected only a few times. The V and J genes are TRBV6-1 and TRBJ1-6, with 9 bases matching TRBD1. Germline CDR1 MNHNS, CDR2 SASEGT. J was trimmed by 9 bases and V by 5 bases; bases with no gene match: 5. This CDR3 has 14 amino acids. The CDR3 sequence: CASSPDRGSSPLHF. DNA of the CDR3: TGTGCCAGCAGTCCCGACAGGGGGTCTTCACCCCTCCACTTT.

The chain uses TRBV10-3 and TRBJ1-3; perhaps TRBD1 as D (5 bases). V was pared by 4 bases and J by 8 bases, with 12 bases between. Germline-derived CDR1 and CDR2 are ENHRY and SYGVKD. The CDR3 spans 13 residues. In DNA, the CDR3 is TGTGCCATCAGTGTTCAGGGATCAGACACCATATATTTT. It translates to CAISVQGSDTIYF.

For the CDR3, the DNA is TGTGCCAGCAGTGAAGGAGGCACGGCGACCGGGGAGCTGTTTTTT. It specifies CASSEGGTATGELFF. This chain joins TRBV6-1 and TRBJ2-2; D not certain. CDR3 length: 15 amino acids. Trimming shortened V by 1 base and J by 5 bases, and 11 bases separated the two germline ends. Germline CDR1 is MNHNS and CDR2 is SASEGT.

This chain connects TRBV19 to TRBJ2-3; 9 bases are a match to TRBD2. The germline gives CDR1 LNHDA, CDR2 SQIVND (reference sequence). Trimming cost V 4 bases and J 7 bases; bases outside gene matches: 9. The CDR3 totals 15 residues. CDR3 bases: TGTGCCAGTAGTACTGTTGCGGGAGGGCCGAATACGCAGTATTTT. This sequence encodes CASSTVAGGPNTQYF.

The chain carries TRBV5-1 and TRBJ2-4, with 7 bases identical to TRBD1. In germline, CDR1 is SGHRS, CDR2 YFSETQ. Unmatched junction bases numbered 24, after V lost 3 bases and J lost 0 bases. The CDR3 totals 22 residues. As DNA, the CDR3 is TGCGCCAGCAGCTCTGGGGTCCTACAGGGGCCAGACTTATTCATAGCCAAAAACATTCAGTACTTC. Translating it yields CASSSGVLQGPDLFIAKNIQYF.

CDR3 protein: CASIPGRSYGYTF. CDR3 sequence (DNA): TGTGCCAGCATCCCAGGGCGGTCCTATGGCTACACCTTC. The V and J genes are TRBV6-5 and TRBJ1-2, with D possibly TRBD1 on 5 matching bases. Trimming stripped 7 bases from V and 4 bases from J, with 13 bases between. This CDR3 is 13 amino acids long. The germline V gene encodes CDR1 MNHEY and CDR2 SVGAGI.

This chain uses TRBV7-9 with TRBJ1-2; 10 bases agree with TRBD1. V was pared by 5 bases and J by 6 bases, with 12 bases of the junction left unmatched. Germline CDR1 SEHNR, CDR2 FQNEAQ (reference sequence). The CDR3 loop spans 16 amino acids. For the CDR3, the DNA is TGTGCCAGCAGCAAAGGCGTCGACAGGGGGCGGGATGGCTACACCTTC. Translated, it gives CASSKGVDRGRDGYTF.

This clone was observed a single time. The DNA of the CDR3 is TGTGCCAGCAGCCCACAGGGAAACACCATATATTTT. As protein: CASSPQGNTIYF. The chain couples TRBV9 to TRBJ1-3; D remains unclear. This CDR3 spans 12 amino acids. Germline V gene sequence: CDR1 SGDLS, CDR2 YYNGEE. V lost 4 bases and J 4 bases, leaving 6 bases between the germline ends.

The chain is built from TRBV14 and TRBJ2-1; 14 positions agree with TRBD2. V lost 8 bases to trimming and J lost 9 bases; unmatched junction nucleotides: 6. Germline V lookup: CDR1 SGHDN, CDR2 FVKESK. The CDR3 runs to 14 residues. The CDR3 nucleotides read TGTGCCAGCGGACTAGCGGGAGGCTCCCTTGAGCAGTTCTTC. Its protein is CASGLAGGSLEQFF.